The entry that follows covers one T cell receptor beta chain sequence. Its antigen is still unknown. There are no base qualities to consult, and no much larger clone falls within one base. The data are from a study of T cell responses to AZD1222 COVID-19 vaccine listed by TCRdb under 2021. Regarding the complete study: TCR sequencing was performed for approximately 240 trial participants, of whom around 200 were given two doses of AZD1222 and approximately 25 were given two doses of MenACWY control vaccine. Trial participants were enrolled by age into 18-55, 56-69 and 70-plus year subgroups, with around 140, 26 and 57 TCR-sequenced participants respectively. General study outcomes and caveats: Because no day 14 peak-response samples were available, repertoires were characterized only after the peak T cell response. Epitopes outside the regions mutated in the B.1.351 and B.1.1.7 variants were reportedly recognized by nearly half of the unique spike-specific TCRs. Participants were mostly white British and included more females than males, and it was suggested by the authors that clonal diversity may have been underestimated. In the small 56-69-year group, the increase in depth fell short of significance, most likely because of low power. Vaccine-associated CD4 TCRs spanned the whole spike protein, with dominant responses in regions 160-218 and 743-854. Conclusions about previously exposed vaccinees are limited because only six or seven AZD1222 recipients were SARS-CoV-2 seropositive at baseline. Spike-specific TCR breadth and depth rose significantly after two AZD1222 doses compared with day 0 and with MenACWY recipients.

The CDR3 regions of human TCRbeta chains were analyzed by immunosequencing. Processing in the source paper ran as follows. TCRs in the repertoires were compared against a reference library of SARS-CoV-2-specific TCRs that had been generated with the MIRA antigen-specificity platform. Breadth was defined as the fraction of unique TCRs that were SARS-CoV-2-associated. Depth was defined as the fraction of total T cells that were SARS-CoV-2-associated. Using the MIRA data, each spike-specific TCR was assigned both to the spike region to which the TCR was reactive and to a CD4 or CD8 class. Log10-transformed breadth and depth values were compared by one-way ANOVA with Sidak's multiple comparisons tests. TCRdb holds this immuneACCESS table with in-frame rearrangements only. Some clones are missing; in checked studies, unresolved V genes explain under half, and the rest has no known cause. V, J and clone size are those of that table, while D and trimming were read from the DNA. Present in this sample are 55,000 to 65,000 clones, about 74% of which were seen just once. The ten largest clones represent less than 4.5% of the sample.

The time point label, as the study defines it: about 28 days (+/-7) after the second vaccine dose. AZD1222 recipients whose second dose came at about 4 weeks and those whose second dose came at about 12 weeks were combined into one group, since spike-specific TCR depth and breadth did not differ between the two schedules. Vaccinee samples were obtained from the UK trials COV001 and COV002, which included a single-blind randomized controlled phase 2/3 trial of AZD1222 (ChAdOx1 nCoV-19) in healthy adults. For TCRbeta chain sequencing, PBMC samples from trial participants were taken at day 0 and at day 28 after the second dose. The specimen was peripheral blood, collected 28 days after the second AZD1222 dose. The source is an adult who received the AZD1222 COVID-19 vaccine.

The CDR3 has the sequence CASSSLAGVEYTQYF. The DNA sequence is TGCGCCAGCAGCTCCTTAGCGGGGGTCGAGTATACGCAGTATTTT. Rearrangement joined TRBV5-1 to TRBJ2-3, with 9 middle bases fitting TRBD2. Looking up the germline V gene yields CDR1 SGHRS and CDR2 YFSETQ. The germline V and J ends show losses of 3 bases and 7 bases respectively, and no gene match explains 9 bases of the junction. The CDR3 runs 15 residues from the cysteine to the phenylalanine. Only the CDR3 DNA stays, 45 bases, in frame from base 1.